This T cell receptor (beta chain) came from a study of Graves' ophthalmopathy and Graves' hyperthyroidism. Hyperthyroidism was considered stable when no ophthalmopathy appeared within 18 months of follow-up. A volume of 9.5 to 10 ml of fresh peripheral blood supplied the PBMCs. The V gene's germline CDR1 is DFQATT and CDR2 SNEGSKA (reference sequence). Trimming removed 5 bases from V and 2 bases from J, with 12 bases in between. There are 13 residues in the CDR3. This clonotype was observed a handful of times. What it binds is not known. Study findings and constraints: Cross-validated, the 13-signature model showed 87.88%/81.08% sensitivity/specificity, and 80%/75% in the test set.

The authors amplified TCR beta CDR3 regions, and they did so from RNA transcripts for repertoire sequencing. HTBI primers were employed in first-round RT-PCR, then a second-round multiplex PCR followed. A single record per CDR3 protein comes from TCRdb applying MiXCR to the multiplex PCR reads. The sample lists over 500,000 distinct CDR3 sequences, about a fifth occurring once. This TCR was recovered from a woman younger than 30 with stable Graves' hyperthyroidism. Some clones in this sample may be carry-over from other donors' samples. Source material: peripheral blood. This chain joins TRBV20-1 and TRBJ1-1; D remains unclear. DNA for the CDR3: TGCAGTGCTGGGTCCAGATTTAACACTGAAGCTTTCTTT. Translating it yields CSAGSRFNTEAFF.